The 5 T cell receptor beta chains below were found in one sample sequenced in a study of OX40 agonist ivuxolimab in advanced cancers. Only in-frame clones appear in the TCRdb table, and some are missing; sequencing was by immunoSEQ multiplex PCR. This table has 60,000 to 80,000 clones, around 83% appearing once. The source material was CD4+ or CD8+ T cells sorted from blood, sampled in a trial of the OX40 agonist ivuxolimab. The origin of the receptors is an adult with an advanced solid tumor such as melanoma, head and neck, liver or kidney cancer.

The J gene is TRBJ1-2, the V gene TRBV29-1, with 7 bases aligning to TRBD1. The CDR3 runs 12 residues. Per the germline V gene, CDR1 is SQVTM and CDR2 is ANQGSEA. V dropped 6 bases and J dropped 3; count of bases not matched to a gene: 4. The CDR3 DNA follows: TGCAGCGTGGACAGGCAGTACTATGGCTACACCTTC. Amino acid sequence: CSVDRQYYGYTF. Combining the CDR3 with reference TRBV29-1 and TRBJ1-2 gives the whole variable domain SAVISQKPSRDICQRGTSLTIQCQVDSQVTMMFWYRQQPGQSLTLIATANQGSEATYESGFVIDKFPISRPNLTFSTLTVSNMSPEDSSIYLCSVDRQYYGYTFGSGTRLTVV.

Comments on this clone: An end of the junction differs from the germline gene, which may be a read error. V and J are TRBV7-2 and TRBJ1-1; tentatively, D is TRBD1 (6 bases). Germline CDR1 reads SGHTA; CDR2 reads FQGNSA. This CDR3 spans 16 amino acids. CDR3 protein: CASSLKRVRDNIEAFF. CDR3 in DNA: TGTGCCAGCAGCTTAAAGAGAGTTCGGGACAACATTGAAGCTTTCTTT.

This rearrangement joins TRBV7-9 to TRBJ1-1, with D unresolved. Trimming took off 2 bases at V and 5 bases at J, with 9 bases between the two ends. The CDR3 consists of 13 residues. Looked up from germline, CDR1 is SEHNR and CDR2 is FQNEAQ (reference sequence). CDR3 in DNA: TGTGCCAGCAGCTTACCATTTGCGACTGAAGCTTTCTTT. Its protein product is CASSLPFATEAFF.

The table lists this clone with a few counts. Here the CDR3 DNA reads TGTGCCAGTAGTGGCGGCTGGACCTACGAGCAGTACTTC. This sequence encodes CASSGGWTYEQYF. V and J are TRBV19 and TRBJ2-7; unclear D gene. Germline loops: CDR1 LNHDA, CDR2 SQIVND (reference sequence). The CDR3 covers 13 residues. V lost 5 bases and J lost 2, with 10 bases in between.

The V gene is TRBV2, the J gene TRBJ1-4, with D possibly being TRBD1 (5 bases). V gave up 5 bases and J gave up 3 bases, with 13 bases separating them. The CDR3 has 15 amino acids. CDR1 is SNHLY and CDR2 is FYNNEI in the germline V gene. The CDR3 here is CASSPGLVANEKLFF. In nucleotides, the CDR3 is TGTGCCAGCAGTCCAGGGTTGGTGGCTAATGAAAAACTGTTTTTT.